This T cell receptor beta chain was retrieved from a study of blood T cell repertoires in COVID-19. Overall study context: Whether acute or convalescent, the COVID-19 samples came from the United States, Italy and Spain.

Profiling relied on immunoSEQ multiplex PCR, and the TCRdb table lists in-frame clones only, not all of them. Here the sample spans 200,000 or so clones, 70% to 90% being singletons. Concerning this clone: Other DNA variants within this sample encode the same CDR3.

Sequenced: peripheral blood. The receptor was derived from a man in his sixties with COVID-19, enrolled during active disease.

CDR3 region: CASSLGLAGYEQYF. Here the CDR3 DNA reads TGTGCCAGCAGCTTAGGGCTAGCGGGATATGAGCAGTACTTC. The chain is built from TRBV7-2 and TRBJ2-7; 9 positions agree with TRBD2. Trimming at V came to 1 base and at J to 7 bases, leaving 5 bases not matched to a gene. Per germline, CDR1 SGHTA and CDR2 FQGNSA. This CDR3 comprises 14 residues.